This T cell receptor beta chain was profiled in a study of metastatic and nonmetastatic thyroid tumors. About the study: Repertoires of blood and of tissue (tumor or nodule) from malignant and benign thyroid patients were compared.

Each patient went into thyroid surgery without having received any treatment. Study-level results: Reportedly, malignant thyroid tumors had significantly higher TCR beta diversity than benign nodules, in blood and tumor.

As processed by the authors: A classifier for distant metastasis in papillary thyroid cancer was constructed using CDR3 differences observed across clinicopathological groups. MiXCR reprocessed the PCR reads for TCRdb. TCRdb, rather than the study authors, made the V and J calls. The sample lists around 20,000 clones, 15% to 20% occurring once. This clone occurred many times. The antigen is unknown. Specimen: blood. The clonotype originates from a male donor with papillary thyroid cancer or a benign thyroid nodule (not recorded which). Some clones in this sample may be carry-over from other donors' samples.

Written as DNA, the CDR3 is TGTGCCAGCAGTCCCCGACCCCTTCCCAATGAGCAGTTCTTC. Residues: CASSPRPLPNEQFF. The chain couples TRBV6-2 or TRBV6-3 to TRBJ2-1; D not resolved. CDR1 MNHEY and CDR2 SVGEGT come from the germline V gene. V dropped 5 bases and J dropped 6 bases, with 14 bases sitting between them. The CDR3 covers 14 residues.